This T cell receptor (beta chain) comes out of a study of CD8 T cells in Susac syndrome. Study results and limitations: The study's TCR sequencing and HLA analysis covered a relatively small number of individuals, and the study acknowledged this.

RNA totalling roughly 0.5 to 1 ug underwent reverse transcription with random hexamers. MiXCR was run by TCRdb on the immunoSEQ multiplex PCR reads, yielding one entry per CDR3 protein. In the table there are approximately 230,000 distinct CDR3 sequences, 85% to 95% of which are singletons. A remark on this clonotype: Its antigen is as yet unknown.

V lost 1 base and J lost 7, with 19 bases in between. The CDR3 sequence is 16 residues long. CDR1 and CDR2 from the germline V gene are SNHLY and FYNNEI. This TCR came from a human donor with multiple sclerosis. This chain uses TRBV2 with TRBJ1-2; possibly TRBD1 for D (6 bases). Source material: CD4+ T cells from PBMCs. The CDR3 nucleotides read TGTGCCAGCAGTGAAGGTCCGGGGGCCCTTTTTGGTGGCTACACCTTC. Protein sequence: CASSEGPGALFGGYTF.